Presented here are 28 T cell receptor beta chains from one specimen sequenced in a study of blood T cell repertoires in COVID-19. Profiled with immunoSEQ multiplex PCR; TCRdb holds only in-frame clones, not every one. The data show about 51,000 clones, more than 70% seen once. The sequencing input was peripheral blood. These TCRs come from an elderly man with active COVID-19.

The chain uses TRBV15 and TRBJ2-7; D is uncertain. This CDR3 comprises 12 residues. Germline V gene lookup returns CDR1 LNHNV and CDR2 YYDKDF (reference sequence). The ends were cut back, 0 bases at V and 7 bases at J, with 7 bases in the middle. CDR3 loop: CATSREPREQYF. CDR3 sequence (DNA): TGTGCCACCAGCAGAGAGCCGCGGGAGCAGTACTTC.

The rearrangement joins TRBV19 to TRBJ1-2, with 11 bases identical to TRBD1. CDR1 and CDR2 (germline): LNHDA, SQIVND (reference sequence). With 5 bases clipped from V and 6 bases from J, the junction kept 5 bases outside the gene matches. The CDR3 has 14 residues. CDR3 sequence reads: CASSRGQGADGYTF. CDR3 sequence (DNA): TGTGCCAGTAGTCGTGGACAGGGGGCCGATGGCTACACCTTC.

In this sample, this clone turned up once. The chain is built from TRBV28 and TRBJ2-7, with D unclear. CDR1 is MDHEN and CDR2 is SYDVKM in the germline V gene. V was cut by 6 bases and J by 3 bases, with 6 bases left in between. The CDR3 totals 11 residues. As DNA, the CDR3 is TGTGCCAGCAGGACACGCTACGAGCAGTACTTC. It encodes CASRTRYEQYF.

The chain links TRBV28 to TRBJ2-5; TRBD2 agrees at 13 bases. Germline-derived CDR1 and CDR2 are MDHEN and SYDVKM. V lost 5 bases, J lost 1 base, and 10 bases stayed unmatched. The CDR3 is 18 amino acids. CDR3: CASSTGLAGVGGQETQYF. The CDR3 nucleotides read TGTGCCAGCAGTACTGGACTAGCGGGAGTGGGTGGCCAAGAGACCCAGTACTTC.

The chain uses TRBV30 and TRBJ1-5; possibly TRBD1 for D (5 bases). The CDR3 contains 16 residues. Looked up from germline, CDR1 is GTSNPN and CDR2 is SVGIG (reference sequence). Trimming took 0 bases from V and 6 from J, leaving 18 bases between them. CDR3 bases: TGTGCCTGGAGTGTACTTCAGGCAGGGTGGCGTCAGCCCCAGCATTTT. It specifies CAWSVLQAGWRQPQHF.

This clone was recorded a few times. V gene TRBV6-2 or TRBV6-3 combines with J gene TRBJ1-4; 7 bases agree with TRBD1. V shed 5 bases, J shed 8 bases, and the junction held 2 bases outside the gene matches. Germline CDR1 is MNHEY and CDR2 is SVGEGT. CDR3 length equals 12 residues. The CDR3 here is CASSDRAEKLFF. In DNA, the CDR3 is TGTGCCAGCAGTGACAGGGCCGAAAAACTGTTTTTT.

The genes are TRBV18 and TRBJ1-1, with D tentatively TRBD1 (6 bases). The CDR3 has 17 amino acids. Trimming shortened V by 3 bases and J by 0 bases, and 17 bases separated the two germline ends. Germline loops: CDR1 KGHSH, CDR2 LQKENI. CDR3 sequence reads: CASSPQGQIDMNTEAFF. CDR3 nucleotides: TGTGCCAGCTCACCTCAAGGACAGATCGACATGAACACTGAAGCTTTCTTT.

This clone came up a few times. The chain employs TRBV15 and TRBJ1-5; weak D call: TRBD1 (6 bases). Trimming pared 0 bases from V and 7 bases from J, leaving 16 bases between. Germline assignment: CDR1 LNHNV and CDR2 YYDKDF (reference sequence). The CDR3 runs to 16 residues. CDR3 DNA: TGTGCCACCAGCAGAGATTCGAGGGAGGGGGACCAGCCCCAGCATTTT. Translation gives CATSRDSREGDQPQHF.

V usage is TRBV3-1 (or the pseudogene TRBV3-2) and J usage is TRBJ1-6; TRBD1 aligns across 7 bases. Losses at the gene ends were 4 bases for V and 4 bases for J; bases not matched to a gene: 10. Per germline, CDR1 LGHDT and CDR2 YNNKEL (reference sequence). CDR3 length equals 17 residues. The CDR3 region is CASSRRPPGQYNSPLHF. CDR3 in DNA: TGTGCCAGCAGCCGCAGGCCTCCGGGACAGTATAATTCACCCCTCCACTTT.

The genes are TRBV3-1 (or the pseudogene TRBV3-2) and TRBJ1-1, with a weak D call TRBD1 (6 bases). CDR3 length: 14 residues. Trimming left V 1 base short and J 2 bases short, with 8 bases between. Germline V gene data show CDR1 as LGHDT and CDR2 as YNNKEL (reference sequence). The CDR3 DNA reads TGTGCCAGCAGCCAAGGCAGGGGCAACACTGAAGCTTTCTTT. As protein: CASSQGRGNTEAFF.

The chain couples TRBV7-8 to TRBJ2-1; the match to TRBD2 covers 8 bases. With 5 bases clipped from V and 5 bases from J, the junction kept 8 bases outside the gene matches. In germline, CDR1 is SGHVS, CDR2 FQNEAQ. The CDR3 runs 15 residues. The CDR3 loop reads CASSPSGSGHNEQFF. As DNA, the CDR3 is TGTGCCAGCAGCCCCAGCGGGAGTGGCCACAATGAGCAGTTCTTC.

This chain joins TRBV20-1 and TRBJ2-2; maybe TRBD1 (6 bases). CDR3 size: 13 residues. CDR1 is DFQATT and CDR2 is SNEGSKA in the germline V gene (reference sequence). V was pared by 3 bases and J by 6 bases, with 11 bases between. The CDR3 sequence is CSASNRVAGELFF. CDR3 sequence (DNA): TGCAGTGCTAGTAACAGGGTTGCCGGGGAGCTGTTTTTT.

The V call is TRBV9, the J call TRBJ1-4; D gene ambiguous. This CDR3 contains 13 residues. V lost 4 bases and J lost 6, with 10 bases in between. The V gene's germline CDR1 is SGDLS and CDR2 YYNGEE. The CDR3 DNA reads as TGTGCCAGCAGCAGAACCGGGGATGAAAAACTGTTTTTT. Encoded protein: CASSRTGDEKLFF.

The chain uses TRBV2 and TRBJ1-5; TRBD1 agrees at 7 bases. Trimming took 4 bases from V and 7 from J; bases not matched to a gene: 4. Germline-derived CDR1 and CDR2 are SNHLY and FYNNEI. This CDR3 has 13 amino acids. In nucleotides, the CDR3 is TGTGCCAGCAGTGGACAGGGTAAACAGCCCCAGCATTTT. This translates into CASSGQGKQPQHF.

This clone was seen only a few times. CDR3 protein: CASSTPGQGAVETQYF. CDR3 in DNA: TGTGCCAGCAGCACGCCGGGACAGGGGGCCGTGGAGACCCAGTACTTC. The chain recombines TRBV5-6 with TRBJ2-5; 12 positions agree with TRBD1. The junction had 9 bases not matched to a gene; V was cut back by 4 bases and J by 5 bases. Germline V gene lookup returns CDR1 SGHDT and CDR2 YYEEEE. The CDR3 has 16 amino acids. The complete variable domain, with remaining parts taken from reference TRBV5-6 and TRBJ2-5, reads DAGVTQSPTHLIKTRGQQVTLRCSPKSGHDTVSWYQQALGQGPQFIFQYYEEEERQRGNFPDRFSGHQFPNYSSELNVNALLLGDSALYLCASSTPGQGAVETQYFGPGTRLLVL.

The chain has TRBV10-3 and TRBJ1-1; D gene uncertain. Trimming shortened V by 5 bases and J by 7 bases, and 23 bases separated the two germline ends. The germline V gene encodes CDR1 ENHRY and CDR2 SYGVKD. The CDR3 loop spans 16 amino acids. The DNA for the CDR3 is TGTGCCATCAGTCCCCTGGAAGGCCCCCTCCGGGTTGAAGCTTTCTTT. Its protein is CAISPLEGPLRVEAFF.

This clone was recorded only once. The chain is built from TRBV5-6 and TRBJ2-5, with 7 nucleotides matching TRBD1. The V segment lost 4 bases and the J segment 2 bases; nucleotides outside the gene matches: 5. The germline V gene encodes CDR1 SGHDT and CDR2 YYEEEE. This CDR3 is 14 amino acids long. CDR3 protein: CASSPQGWQETQYF. As DNA, the CDR3 is TGTGCCAGCAGCCCACAGGGGTGGCAAGAGACCCAGTACTTC.

The rearrangement links TRBV7-2 to TRBJ1-1; D call uncertain. Trimming pared 5 bases from V and 0 bases from J, leaving 13 bases between. The germline gives CDR1 SGHTA, CDR2 FQGNSA. This CDR3 spans 15 amino acids. This CDR3 is CASSPNKHMNTEAFF. In nucleotides, the CDR3 is TGTGCCAGCAGCCCAAATAAACACATGAACACTGAAGCTTTCTTT. The complete variable domain, with remaining parts taken from reference TRBV7-2 and TRBJ1-1, reads GAGVSQSPSNKVTEKGKDVELRCDPISGHTALYWYRQSLGQGLEFLIYFQGNSAPDKSGLPSDRFSAERTGGSVSTLTIQRTQQEDSAVYLCASSPNKHMNTEAFFGQGTRLTVV.

Only a few counts were recorded for this clone. The chain couples TRBV9 to TRBJ2-1; D remains unclear. In germline, CDR1 is SGDLS, CDR2 YYNGEE. With 8 bases removed from V and 12 bases from J, the gap between germline ends came to 9 bases. CDR3 length equals 9 residues. The CDR3 region has the DNA TGTGCCAGTGGAGATACGCAGTTCTTC. This encodes CASGDTQFF.

The V call is TRBV30, the J call TRBJ1-4, with 7 nucleotides matching TRBD1. V shed 0 bases, J shed 3 bases, and the junction held 7 bases outside the gene matches. Germline V CDR1 and CDR2: GTSNPN, SVGIG (reference sequence). The CDR3 is made up of 16 amino acids. CDR3 residues: CAWSVQRGQANEKLFF. The CDR3 region has the DNA TGTGCCTGGAGTGTACAGAGGGGGCAAGCTAATGAAAAACTGTTTTTT.

The rearrangement joins TRBV3-1 (or the pseudogene TRBV3-2) to TRBJ2-7, with TRBD1 as a possible D gene (6 bases). Between the trimmed V and J ends, which lost 1 base and 5 bases, there was a span of 15 bases. The CDR3 extends over 15 amino acids. CDR1 LGHDT and CDR2 YNNKEL come from the germline V gene (reference sequence). As DNA, the CDR3 is TGTGCCAGCAGCCAAGGACAGGCATCAGTTGACGAGCAGTACTTC. Protein sequence: CASSQGQASVDEQYF.

This chain connects TRBV19 to TRBJ2-7; 7 positions agree with TRBD1. The V segment lost 9 bases and the J segment 5 bases; nucleotides outside the gene matches: 13. CDR1 and CDR2 from the germline V gene are LNHDA and SQIVND (reference sequence). There are 14 residues in the CDR3. CDR3 nucleotide sequence: TGTGCCAGCACTCCGACAGGGCCCGGGGACGAGCAGTACTTC. Its translation is CASTPTGPGDEQYF.

V gene TRBV5-1 combines with J gene TRBJ1-2, with 8 nucleotides matching TRBD1. The CDR3 extends over 14 amino acids. Germline V gives CDR1 SGHRS, CDR2 YFSETQ. V lost 0 bases and J lost 6; bases outside the gene matches: 4. CDR3: CASSLGQGKDGYTF. The CDR3 nucleotides are TGCGCCAGCAGCTTGGGACAGGGGAAGGATGGCTACACCTTC.

The V and J genes are TRBV18 and TRBJ1-1; possible D gene TRBD1, 6 bases. The V end lost 8 bases, the J end lost 1 base, and 14 bases lay between the germline ends. The CDR3 contains 14 residues. The germline V gene has CDR1 KGHSH and CDR2 LQKENI. This chain's CDR3 is CASSPDSWNTEAFF. CDR3 coding DNA: TGTGCCAGCAGCCCGGACAGTTGGAACACTGAAGCTTTCTTT.

The table lists this clone with a count of one. J is TRBJ2-2 and V is TRBV4-1, with a weak D call TRBD2 (5 bases). The CDR3 covers 18 residues. V shed 3 bases and J shed 2 bases, with 19 bases lying between them. CDR1 is MGHRA, CDR2 YSYEKL, per germline. CDR3 residues: CASSQMLLGSGNTGELFF. The CDR3, as DNA: TGCGCCAGCAGCCAGATGCTACTAGGGTCGGGTAACACCGGGGAGCTGTTTTTT.

The V call is TRBV11-2, the J call TRBJ1-1, with a possible D match to TRBD1 (6 bases). The CDR3 has 14 amino acids. V was cut by 0 bases and J by 12 bases, with 17 bases left in between. CDR1 and CDR2 from the germline V gene are SGHAT and FQNNGV. In nucleotides, the CDR3 is TGTGCCAGCAGCTTAGATTTTTCAGGGGCAATCACTTTCTTT. Its protein product is CASSLDFSGAITFF.

V is TRBV18 and J is TRBJ2-3; D possibly corresponds to TRBD2 (7 bases). Germline CDR1 and CDR2: KGHSH and LQKENI. This CDR3 has 16 residues. V lost 3 bases, J lost 2 bases, and 15 bases lay in between. In DNA, the CDR3 is TGTGCCAGCTCACCCCTAGGGGGGGCCTTCACAGATACGCAGTATTTT. This translates into CASSPLGGAFTDTQYF.

V is TRBV18 and J is TRBJ1-1; tentative D call: TRBD1 (6 bases). Per germline, CDR1 KGHSH and CDR2 LQKENI. There are 15 residues in the CDR3. V lost 3 bases, J lost 1 base, and 12 bases lay in between. The CDR3 bases are TGTGCCAGCTCACCCCGGGACAATAAGAACACTGAAGCTTTCTTT. It codes for CASSPRDNKNTEAFF.